These 19 T cell receptor beta chains came from one sample sequenced in a study of cytomegalovirus exposure and HLA in healthy donors. This table comes from immunoSEQ multiplex PCR, and its TCRdb copy is limited to in-frame clones, with some not included. The table lists about 220,000 clones, 65% to 85% of them singletons. What was sequenced was PBMCs. The receptors were sampled from a woman under 40 in good health and CMV-seropositive.

Here the CDR3 reads CASSLGQGDYEQYF. The CDR3 region has the DNA TGTGCCAGCAGCTTAGGACAGGGGGACTACGAGCAGTACTTC. The gene calls are TRBV7-9 and TRBJ2-7; TRBD1 agrees at 9 bases. CDR1 and CDR2 (germline): SEHNR, FQNEAQ (reference sequence). The CDR3 covers 14 residues. J was trimmed by 3 bases and V by 1 base; bases with no gene match: 1.

A few counts support this clone. J is TRBJ2-7 and V is TRBV6-5; 7 nucleotides line up with TRBD2. V shed 2 bases, J shed 2 bases, and the junction held 9 bases outside the gene matches. The CDR3 runs 16 residues. Germline values: CDR1 MNHEY, CDR2 SVGAGI. The CDR3 here is CASSYSWSSGTYEQYF. CDR3 DNA sequence: TGTGCCAGCAGTTACAGTTGGTCTAGCGGCACCTACGAGCAGTACTTC.

As for this clone: The conserved final phenylalanine or tryptophan is absent from the CDR3, which likely points to a read error. The DNA is omitted, as the CDR3 cannot be located on it reliably, and the CDR3 follows TCRdb's listing. V gene TRBV30 combines with J gene TRBJ2-7; the table's D call, TRBD2, has no DNA check behind it. Both ends counted, the CDR3 spans 11 residues. Germline lookup yields CDR1 GTSNPN and CDR2 SVGIG (reference sequence). The CDR3 spells CAWSVGGAMWL.

The chain links TRBV28 to TRBJ1-2; 7 bases map to TRBD1. Trimming removed 3 bases from V and 5 bases from J; junction bases left unmatched: 9. CDR1 is MDHEN and CDR2 is SYDVKM in the germline V gene. The CDR3 is 15 amino acids. Here the CDR3 DNA reads TGTGCCAGCAGTTTCGGGGTGGGACAGATATATGGCTACACCTTC. It yields the protein CASSFGVGQIYGYTF.

This sequence joins TRBV21-1 and TRBJ2-7; the D call in the table, TRBD1, was not verified against the DNA. TRBV21-1 is deemed a pseudogene. The CDR3 spans 17 residues. CDR3 loop: CASSAQPTGQRKYEQYF. The CDR3 nucleotides are TGTGCCAGCAGCGCACAACCGACGGGACAGAGGAAGTACGAGCAGTACTTC.

This clone was counted once. This chain uses TRBV11-2 with TRBJ2-7; weak D call: TRBD1 (6 bases). The V gene's germline CDR1 is SGHAT and CDR2 FQNNGV. The CDR3 sequence is 15 residues long. V was clipped by 5 bases and J by 0 bases, with 14 bases between them. The CDR3 loop is CASSRNTGNSYEQYF. The CDR3 DNA is TGTGCCAGCAGCCGAAATACAGGGAACTCCTACGAGCAGTACTTC.

This rearrangement joins TRBV2 to TRBJ2-3; D unresolved. CDR1 and CDR2 from the germline V gene are SNHLY and FYNNEI. The V end lost 6 bases, the J end lost 6 bases, and 10 bases lay between the germline ends. CDR3 size: 12 residues. The CDR3 sequence is CASRDPTDTQYF. In DNA form, the CDR3 reads TGTGCCAGCAGAGACCCAACGGATACGCAGTATTTT.

J is TRBJ1-1 and V is TRBV10-3, with D possibly being TRBD1 (5 bases). Trimming removed 4 bases from V and 1 base from J, with 13 bases in between. The length of the CDR3 is 15 residues. Germline CDR1 ENHRY, CDR2 SYGVKD. DNA of the CDR3: TGTGCCATCAGTGTTGAAGGGGCAGGGAACACTGAAGCTTTCTTT. Translation: CAISVEGAGNTEAFF.

The chain has TRBV6-6 and TRBJ2-3; possible D gene TRBD2, 5 bases. This CDR3 spans 14 amino acids. Trimming cost V 7 bases and J 1 base, with 12 bases left between them. CDR1 is MNHNY and CDR2 is SVGAGI in the germline V gene (reference sequence). As DNA, the CDR3 is TGTGCCAGCACCCTAAGTAGCGGCACAGATACGCAGTATTTT. Translation gives CASTLSSGTDTQYF.

This chain connects TRBV7-6 to TRBJ2-2; D is unclear. The CDR3 is made up of 15 amino acids. CDR1 is SGHVS and CDR2 is FNYEAQ in the germline V gene. The V end was cut by 3 bases, the J end by 1 base, with 9 bases between. CDR3 nucleotide sequence: TGTGCCAGCAGCTTCGGACCGGAGAACACCGGGGAGCTGTTTTTT. It yields the protein CASSFGPENTGELFF.

The gene calls are TRBV5-4 and TRBJ2-1; TRBD1 agrees at 8 bases. Trimming took 4 bases from V and 5 from J; bases not matched to a gene: 8. Per germline, CDR1 SGHNT and CDR2 YYREEE (reference sequence). The CDR3 runs 15 residues. The CDR3: CASSLWTGWDNEQFF. In DNA, the CDR3 is TGTGCCAGCAGCCTCTGGACAGGGTGGGACAATGAGCAGTTCTTC.

Only one count was recorded for this clone. The chain carries TRBV5-8 and TRBJ1-2; TRBD1 is a possible D gene (5 bases). Germline V CDR1 and CDR2: SGHTS, YDEGEE. Deletions cut 8 bases from V and 4 bases from J, with 12 bases between. This CDR3 has 12 amino acids. The CDR3, as DNA: TGTGCCAGTCAGGGTCTTATCTATGGCTACACCTTC. Translation gives CASQGLIYGYTF. The whole variable domain, remainder taken from reference TRBV5-8 and TRBJ1-2, is EAGVTQSPTHLIKTRGQQATLRCSPISGHTSVYWYQQALGLGLQFLLWYDEGEERNRGNFPPRFSGRQFPNYSSELNVNALELEDSALYLCASQGLIYGYTFGSGTRLTVV.

The chain employs TRBV28 and TRBJ1-1; no firm D call. Trimming removed 4 bases from V and 13 bases from J, with 16 bases in between. Germline-derived CDR1 and CDR2 are MDHEN and SYDVKM. This CDR3 spans 12 amino acids. DNA of the CDR3: TGTGCCAGCAGTTCCCTAGGCCTGAGGGTTTTCTTT. As protein: CASSSLGLRVFF.

This clone was counted between two and nine times. J is TRBJ1-2 and V is TRBV7-6; the match to TRBD1 covers 7 bases. Trimming took 5 bases from V and 2 from J; bases not matched to a gene: 5. Germline assignment: CDR1 SGHVS and CDR2 FNYEAQ. This CDR3 is built from 14 residues. This CDR3 reads CASSLDRDNYGYTF. CDR3 DNA: TGTGCCAGCAGCCTAGACAGGGACAACTATGGCTACACCTTC.

The J gene is TRBJ2-1, the V gene TRBV6-1; 7 bases map to TRBD2. J was trimmed by 2 bases and V by 10 bases; bases with no gene match: 8. Germline V gives CDR1 MNHNS, CDR2 SASEGT. The CDR3 runs to 14 residues. DNA for the CDR3: TGTGCCATACCGGGGAGGGGCCCCTACAATGAGCAGTTCTTC. Translation gives CAIPGRGPYNEQFF.

This chain uses TRBV29-1 with TRBJ1-1; D is uncertain. The CDR3 runs to 11 residues. Per the germline V gene, CDR1 is SQVTM and CDR2 is ANQGSEA. Trimming took 0 bases from V and 9 from J, leaving 8 bases between them. This chain's CDR3 is CSVEDGSKAFF. The CDR3 DNA reads TGCAGCGTTGAAGACGGGTCCAAAGCTTTCTTT.

The rearrangement uses TRBV16 and TRBJ1-3; TRBD1 aligns across 8 bases. The germline CDR1 and CDR2 sequences are KGHSY and FQNENV. After removal of 3 bases from V and 9 bases from J, the junction contained 7 bases not matched to a gene. This CDR3 is 14 amino acids long. For the CDR3, the DNA is TGTGCCAGCAGCCACCCGGACAGGGACGGCACCATATATTTT. Protein product: CASSHPDRDGTIYF.

As DNA, the CDR3 is TGTGCCAGCAGCTTCAAGACCGGTAGGAACACTGAAGCTTTCTTT. Encoded protein: CASSFKTGRNTEAFF. This sequence joins TRBV5-4 and TRBJ1-1; D unclear. CDR1 is SGHNT, CDR2 YYREEE, per germline (reference sequence). The V end was cut by 2 bases, the J end by 1 base, with 12 bases between. The CDR3 covers 15 residues.

The chain joins TRBV6-1 to TRBJ2-7; D may be TRBD2 (6 bases). V was cut by 7 bases and J by 4 bases, with 17 bases left in between. The CDR3 is 14 amino acids. The V gene's germline CDR1 is MNHNS and CDR2 SASEGT. The DNA of the CDR3 is TGTGCCAGCATCAGAAGGGCGGGATGGTACGAGCAGTACTTC. Its translation: CASIRRAGWYEQYF.